One sample yielded the 2 T cell receptor beta chains listed below, sequenced in a study of beta chain features in type 1 diabetes. Study-wide findings and caveats: Shortening of TCRB CDR3s, moderate but significant, appeared in all four CD4+ subsets of Type 1 diabetes patients.

Investigators reverse transcribed all isolated RNA, so they sequenced expressed TCRB transcripts. Data came from immunoSEQ multiplex PCR; TCRdb stores just in-frame clones and leaves some out. The repertoire holds more than 300,000 clones, with around 10% as singletons. Their antigen targets remain unknown. Sequenced material: central memory CD4+ T cells from blood. The receptors here all came from a young man with type 1 diabetes.

This clone appeared a few times. The chain carries TRBV6-5 and TRBJ2-5; 13 positions match TRBD2. The better agreement between TRBJ2-7 and the DNA end casts doubt on the J call. The CDR3 covers 15 residues. CDR1 and CDR2 from the germline V gene are MNHEY and SVGAGI. The CDR3 reads CASSRGLAGEAEQYF. The CDR3 DNA reads as TGTGCCAGCAGCCGCGGACTAGCGGGAGAGGCCGAGCAGTACTTC.

The chain uses TRBV9 and TRBJ2-2; D gene unclear. The V and J ends lost 0 bases and 4 bases respectively, with 4 bases between them. The CDR3 is made up of 13 amino acids. CDR1 SGDLS and CDR2 YYNGEE come from the germline V gene. The CDR3 DNA reads TGTGCCAGCAGCGTAGGGGGCACCGGGGAGCTGTTTTTT. This translates into CASSVGGTGELFF.